Below, one TCR beta chain is given with its context. The data are from a study of blood T cell repertoires in COVID-19. Study background: Nucleic acid was either cDNA or gDNA, and it came from T cells, B-cell-depleted T cells, or PBMCs.

Method: immunoSEQ multiplex PCR; TCRdb's copy keeps in-frame clones and lacks some. The sample has more than 35,000 clones; more than 75% are singletons. Deletions cut 0 bases from V and 7 bases from J, with 12 bases between. The CDR3 totals 13 residues. Germline assignment: CDR1 SQVTM and CDR2 ANQGSEA. This TCR came from a middle-aged man with active or convalescent COVID-19. Source material: peripheral blood. This chain links TRBV29-1 with TRBJ2-5; D might be TRBD2 (7 bases). CDR3 DNA: TGCAGCGTTGAAGATAGGGGGGGTGGGACCCAGTACTTC. Protein: CSVEDRGGGTQYF.